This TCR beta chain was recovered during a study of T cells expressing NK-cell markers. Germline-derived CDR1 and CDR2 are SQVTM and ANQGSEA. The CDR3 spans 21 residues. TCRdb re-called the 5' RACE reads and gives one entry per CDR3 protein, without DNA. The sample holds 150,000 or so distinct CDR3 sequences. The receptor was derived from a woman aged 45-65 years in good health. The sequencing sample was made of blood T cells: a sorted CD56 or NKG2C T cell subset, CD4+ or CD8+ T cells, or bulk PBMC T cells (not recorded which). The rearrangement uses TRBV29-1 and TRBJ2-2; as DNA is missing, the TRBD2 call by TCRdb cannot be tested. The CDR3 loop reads CSVVPWGSGTSGTQNTGELFF.